The table lists the clone carrying this TCR beta chain with a few counts. Original methodology: Reference gene primer amplification gave estimated nucleated cell counts. Produced via immunoSEQ multiplex PCR; TCRdb's table is partial and in-frame only. Clone size and V and J calls were adopted from that table, with D and trimming inferred from the DNA. Here the sample spans some 100,000 clones, 75% to 85% being singletons. This sample is part of a study of blood T cell repertoires in COVID-19. Turning to the study itself: The origin of the acute and convalescent COVID-19 samples was the United States, Italy and Spain. The cDNA or gDNA used as material had been derived from T cells, B-cell-depleted T cells, or PBMCs.

Trimming at V came to 1 base and at J to 6 bases, leaving 5 bases not matched to a gene. In germline, CDR1 is KGHDR, CDR2 SFDVKD. CDR3 length equals 15 residues. This rearrangement joins TRBV24-1 to TRBJ2-3; 8 nucleotides agree with TRBD2. The sample was peripheral blood. This receptor was taken from a human donor in a cohort sampled during active COVID-19. The CDR3 protein is CATSDFGGAKDTQYF. The CDR3 DNA is TGTGCCACCAGTGATTTCGGGGGGGCAAAGGATACGCAGTATTTT.